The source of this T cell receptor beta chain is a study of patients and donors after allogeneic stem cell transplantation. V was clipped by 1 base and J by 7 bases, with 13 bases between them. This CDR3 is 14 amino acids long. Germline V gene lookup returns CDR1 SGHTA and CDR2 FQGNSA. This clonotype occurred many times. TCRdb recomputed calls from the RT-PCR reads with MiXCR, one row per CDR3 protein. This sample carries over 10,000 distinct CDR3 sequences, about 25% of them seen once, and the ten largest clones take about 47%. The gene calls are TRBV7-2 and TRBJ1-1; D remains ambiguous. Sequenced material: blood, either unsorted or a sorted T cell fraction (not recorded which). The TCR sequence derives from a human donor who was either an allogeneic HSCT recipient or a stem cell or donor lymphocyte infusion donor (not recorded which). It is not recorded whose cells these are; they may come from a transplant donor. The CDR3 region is CASSLGGWGNEAFF. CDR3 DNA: TGTGCCAGCAGCTTAGGGGGTTGGGGAAATGAAGCTTTCTTT.